A selection of T cell receptor beta chains follows, all from one sample in a study of blood T cells in healthy people across ages. TCRdb re-derived calls from the 5' RACE reads in MiXCR, one entry per CDR3 protein. Among fewer than 650,000 distinct CDR3 sequences listed, roughly a quarter were seen once. These same records also appear under a second study, on T cells of mothers and their children.

Sequences were obtained from blood. These receptors were obtained from a boy aged 2 to 10 in good health. CDR3s include the opening cysteine and the closing phenylalanine or tryptophan. Each record gives: V gene, J gene, CDR3 protein.

TRBV30	TRBJ2-1	CAWRPLKQFF
TRBV24-1	TRBJ2-5	CATSEGTGKETQYF
TRBV11-2	TRBJ2-2	CASRGQGGEAGELFF
TRBV21-1	TRBJ1-1	CASSKGREDTEAFF
TRBV6-1	TRBJ1-4	CASSALQRNEKLFF
TRBV14	TRBJ2-3	CASRRHGTDTQYF
TRBV20-1	TRBJ2-7	CSARTGAYEQYF
TRBV12-3/TRBV12-4	TRBJ2-7	CASRTSGRAREQYF
TRBV12-3/TRBV12-4	TRBJ1-1	CASILITENTEAFF
TRBV9	TRBJ2-6	CASSVRDRIFSGANVLTF
TRBV12-3/TRBV12-4	TRBJ1-5	CASSSTRTPPVGAQHF
TRBV10-3	TRBJ2-1	CAISGKRDSYNEQFF
TRBV2	TRBJ2-1	CASSSRLALIIDEQFF
TRBV6-2/TRBV6-3	TRBJ2-5	CASSLNRGRETQYF
TRBV12-3/TRBV12-4	.	CASSLQAGGPLETQYF
TRBV3-1	TRBJ1-2	CASSHRRSGGYGYTF
TRBV20-1	TRBJ1-2	CSAIRTGNYGYTF
TRBV29-1	TRBJ2-7	CSVWTGDYEQYF
TRBV20-1	.	CSASPLTGEQYF
TRBV7-2	TRBJ1-3	CASSGQLRDTIYF
TRBV27	TRBJ1-2	CASSTGQGVNGYTF
TRBV6-2/TRBV6-3	TRBJ2-4	CASSYFLGQPAKNIQYF
TRBV6-2/TRBV6-3	TRBJ2-1	CASSYWASSYNEQFF
TRBV2	TRBJ2-2	CASRHRVGNTGELFF
TRBV2	TRBJ2-3	CASREGQGVGDTQYF
TRBV11-2	TRBJ2-2	CASSLRQGVNTGELFF
TRBV20-1	TRBJ1-1	CSARRTGANTEAFF